This paragraph reports one TCR beta chain. Its antigen is still unknown. The input lacks base qualities; no much larger clone sits a single base away. Enrolling through a virtual design, the prospective study's participants ranged in age from roughly 18 to 89 years and lived across roughly 24 United States geographic areas. In the prospective study, participants were assigned to cohorts based on the clinical history participants reported in a screening survey and a study questionnaire. Each participant in the prospective study had whole blood, serum and a nasopharyngeal or oropharyngeal swab collected by mobile phlebotomists. Over a roughly 2-month period, participants in the prospective study had the option of providing additional blood draws and questionnaires. Before DNA extraction, blood samples from the prospective study were shipped at room temperature or frozen. This sample was taken from a study of blood T cell repertoires in COVID-19 (dated by TCRdb to 2019 to 2021). In the study overall: Collaborator samples came from the United States, Italy and Spain and covered acute and convalescent phases of COVID-19. The prospective study material was composed of cDNA or gDNA derived from T cells, B-cell-depleted T cells, or PBMCs. Subjects who had been exposed to COVID-19, were actively infected with it, or had recovered from it provided the deeply sampled blood TCRbeta repertoires that made up the dataset. The repertoires were made available in a free public database intended to serve as a resource for research on the immune response to SARS-CoV-2. The samples were drawn from two sources: the first 160 participants of the ongoing ImmuneRACE study, and fewer than 1,500 subjects contributed by 6 global collaborators. The sample metadata nearly always contained a de-identified subject ID, COVID-19 status, age in years and sex. Where HLA class I and class II types were available, the types were taken from metadata supplied by the sample provider, not from assay-based typing.

CDR1 is given as LNHNV and CDR2 as YYDKDF, both from the germline V gene (reference sequence). From the cysteine through the phenylalanine, the CDR3 covers 14 amino acids. The read is trimmed to its CDR3 DNA, 42 bases read in frame from base 1. Here V drops 2 bases and J drops 1 base, and the junction holds 0 bases not matched to any gene. The immunoSEQ Assay, a bias-controlled multiplex PCR, was used to amplify TCRbeta CDR3 regions from genomic DNA. In the source study's methods: The number of nucleated cells in each sample was estimated by amplification of reference gene primers within the assay. To quantify the absolute abundance of each unique TCRbeta CDR3 rearrangement, sequence reads were collapsed and filtered. For each sample, productive Simpson clonality was calculated as the square root of Simpson's diversity index over productive rearrangements. TCRdb mirrors the immuneACCESS table, restricted to in-frame sequences. Some clones are absent from its copies; in checked studies, under half trace to an unresolved V gene, and the reason for the others is unknown. The D gene and trimming were derived from the DNA, and the V and J assignments and clone size from that table. Within this sample are 200,000 to 250,000 clones, with approximately 90% of them counted one time only. The ten largest account for over 3% of the sample.

General study outcomes and caveats: The amount of clinical and demographic metadata varied by source and participant and was provided uncurated.

The rearrangement joined TRBV15 to TRBJ2-3; 7 bases in the junction line up with TRBD1. The sample consisted of PBMCs or T cells enriched from blood (not recorded which). The source of this sequence is a middle-aged woman with acute COVID-19. CDR3 reads: CATSRTGGTDTQYF. Here is the DNA: TGTGCCACCAGCAGAACAGGGGGCACAGATACGCAGTATTTT.